This record covers a single T cell receptor (beta chain). Its antigen is currently unknown. At one end the junction does not follow the germline gene, possibly because of a read error. The CDR3 loop spans 17 amino acids. Germline CDR1 reads LGHNA; CDR2 reads YNFKEQ. The data are from a study of immune heterogeneity within non-small cell lung tumors. Overall study: Tumors were classified as 4 squamous cell carcinomas, about nine non-squamous carcinomas and 1 not otherwise specified.

CDR3 of TCR beta was amplified by multiplex PCR that used 32 V and 13 J primers. TCRdb called the multiplex PCR reads again in MiXCR, with one record for every CDR3 protein. The sample yields about 4,500 distinct CDR3 sequences, 20% to 25% seen once. General study results and limits: Local T-cell repertoire clonality was correlated with local tumor mutational burden, and the correlation was positive. It was moderate in strength but statistically significant (R approximately 0.37). High-frequency clones unique to single sites coexisted with identical dominant CDR3 beta clonotypes that recurred across tumor sites within a patient.

Per sample, approximately 0.6 ug of bulk tumor genomic DNA was the template used. The authors collected several far-apart biopsies from each primary tumor during surgery. Enrolled individuals presented with untreated, newly diagnosed non-small cell lung cancer and received curative surgery. Surgery with curative intent was being performed on the donors, who were newly diagnosed non-small cell lung cancer patients. The specimen was lung tumor tissue. The gene calls are TRBV4-2 and TRBJ1-2, with TRBD1 identical over 8 bases. The TCR comes from a man between 60 and 70 years old with non-small cell lung cancer. CDR3 nucleotide sequence: TGTGCCAGCAGCCAAGATCTGGAGGCAGGGGGCAACTATGGCTACGCCTTC. Its protein is CASSQDLEAGGNYGYAF.